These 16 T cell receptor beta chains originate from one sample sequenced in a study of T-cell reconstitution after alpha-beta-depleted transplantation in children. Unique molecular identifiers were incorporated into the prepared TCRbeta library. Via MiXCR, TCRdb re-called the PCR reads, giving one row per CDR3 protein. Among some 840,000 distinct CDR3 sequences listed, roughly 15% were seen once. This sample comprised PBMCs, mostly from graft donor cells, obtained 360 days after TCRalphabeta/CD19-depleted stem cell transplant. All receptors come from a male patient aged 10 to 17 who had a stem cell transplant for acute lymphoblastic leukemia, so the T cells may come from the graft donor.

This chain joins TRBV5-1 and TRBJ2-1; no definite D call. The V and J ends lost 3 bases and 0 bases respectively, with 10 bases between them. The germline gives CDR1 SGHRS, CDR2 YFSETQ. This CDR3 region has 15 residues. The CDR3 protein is CASSSTVSSYNEQFF. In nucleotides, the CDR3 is TGCGCCAGCAGCTCGACGGTTAGCTCCTACAATGAGCAGTTCTTC.

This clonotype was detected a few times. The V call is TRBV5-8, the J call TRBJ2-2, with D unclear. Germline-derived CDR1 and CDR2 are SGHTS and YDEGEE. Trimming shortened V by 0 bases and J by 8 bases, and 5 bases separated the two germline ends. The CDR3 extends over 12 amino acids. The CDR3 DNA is TGTGCCAGCAGCTTGGGATGGGGGGAGCTGTTTTTT. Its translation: CASSLGWGELFF.

The CDR3 DNA reads as TGTGCCAGCAGCTTAGTTCTCAGAGGAAGCTATGGCTACACCTTC. This encodes CASSLVLRGSYGYTF. The chain couples TRBV11-2 to TRBJ1-2; unclear D gene. The V end was cut by 1 base, the J end by 4 bases, with 13 bases between. CDR3 size: 15 residues. Germline values: CDR1 SGHAT, CDR2 FQNNGV.

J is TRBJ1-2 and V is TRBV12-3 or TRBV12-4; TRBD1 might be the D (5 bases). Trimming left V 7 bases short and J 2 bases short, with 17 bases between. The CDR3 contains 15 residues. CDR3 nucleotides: TGTGCCAGCATCCCCGATCGGGCAGGGAACTATGGCTACACCTTC. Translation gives CASIPDRAGNYGYTF.

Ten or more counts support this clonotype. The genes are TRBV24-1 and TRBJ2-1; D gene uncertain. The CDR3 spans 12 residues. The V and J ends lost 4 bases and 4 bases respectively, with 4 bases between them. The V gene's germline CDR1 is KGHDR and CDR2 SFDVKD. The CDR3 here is CATSDQYNEQFF. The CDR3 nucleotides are TGTGCCACCAGTGACCAATACAATGAGCAGTTCTTC.

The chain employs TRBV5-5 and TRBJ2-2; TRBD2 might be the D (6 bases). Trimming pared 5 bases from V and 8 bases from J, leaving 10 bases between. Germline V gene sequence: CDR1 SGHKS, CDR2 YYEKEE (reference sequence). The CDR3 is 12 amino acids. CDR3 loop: CASRRDLGELFF. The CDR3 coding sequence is TGTGCCAGCAGGCGGGACTTAGGGGAGCTGTTTTTT.

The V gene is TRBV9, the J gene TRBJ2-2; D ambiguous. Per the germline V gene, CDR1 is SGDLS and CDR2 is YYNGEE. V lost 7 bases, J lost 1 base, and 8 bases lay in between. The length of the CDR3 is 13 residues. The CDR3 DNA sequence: TGTGCCAGCGGAATTGGGAACACCGGGGAGCTGTTTTTT. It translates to CASGIGNTGELFF.

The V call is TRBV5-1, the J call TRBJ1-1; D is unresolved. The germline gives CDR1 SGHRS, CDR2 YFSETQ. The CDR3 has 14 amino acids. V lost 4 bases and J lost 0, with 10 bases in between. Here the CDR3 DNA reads TGCGCCAGCAGCGTCACAGAGATGAACACTGAAGCTTTCTTT. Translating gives CASSVTEMNTEAFF.

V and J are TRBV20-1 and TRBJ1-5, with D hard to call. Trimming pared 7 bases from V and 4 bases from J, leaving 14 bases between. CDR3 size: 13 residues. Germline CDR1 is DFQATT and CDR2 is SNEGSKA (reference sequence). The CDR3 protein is CSGTDGGNQPQHF. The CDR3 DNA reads TGCAGTGGTACGGATGGAGGGAATCAGCCCCAGCATTTT.

The CDR3 bases are TGTGCCAGCAGCTCGACTAGCGGGAGGGCCCTCAATGAGCAGTTCTTC. It specifies CASSSTSGRALNEQFF. This chain uses TRBV5-5 with TRBJ2-1, with 14 bases identical to TRBD2. The V gene's germline CDR1 is SGHKS and CDR2 YYEKEE (reference sequence). The CDR3 has 16 residues. After removal of 3 bases from V and 6 bases from J, the junction contained 5 bases not matched to a gene. Full variable domain (remainder filled in from reference TRBV5-5 and TRBJ2-1): DAGVTQSPTHLIKTRGQQVTLRCSPISGHKSVSWYQQVLGQGPQFIFQYYEKEERGRGNFPDRFSARQFPNYSSELNVNALLLGDSALYLCASSSTSGRALNEQFFGPGTRLTVL.

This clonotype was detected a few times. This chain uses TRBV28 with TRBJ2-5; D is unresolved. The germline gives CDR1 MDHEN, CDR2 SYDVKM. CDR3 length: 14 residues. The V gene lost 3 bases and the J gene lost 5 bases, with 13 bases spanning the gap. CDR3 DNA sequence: TGTGCCAGCAGTTTGGTCGGCCTAGGGGAGACCCAGTACTTC. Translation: CASSLVGLGETQYF.

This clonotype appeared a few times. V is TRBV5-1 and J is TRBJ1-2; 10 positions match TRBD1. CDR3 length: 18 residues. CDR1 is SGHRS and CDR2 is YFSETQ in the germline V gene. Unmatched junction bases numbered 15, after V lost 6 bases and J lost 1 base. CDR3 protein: CASTALSGTGALNYGYTF. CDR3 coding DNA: TGCGCCAGCACCGCGCTCTCCGGGACAGGGGCCCTTAACTATGGCTACACCTTC.

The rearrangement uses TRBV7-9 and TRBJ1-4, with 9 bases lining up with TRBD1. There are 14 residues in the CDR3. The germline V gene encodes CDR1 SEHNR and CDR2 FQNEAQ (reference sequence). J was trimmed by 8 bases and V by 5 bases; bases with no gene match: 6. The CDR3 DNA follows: TGTGCCAGCAGCCCAGGGACAGGGAAGGAAAAACTGTTTTTT. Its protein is CASSPGTGKEKLFF. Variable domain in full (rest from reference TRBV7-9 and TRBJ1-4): DTGVSQNPRHKITKRGQNVTFRCDPISEHNRLYWYRQTLGQGPEFLTYFQNEAQLEKSRLLSDRFSAERPKGSFSTLEIQRTEQGDSAMYLCASSPGTGKEKLFFGSGTQLSVL.

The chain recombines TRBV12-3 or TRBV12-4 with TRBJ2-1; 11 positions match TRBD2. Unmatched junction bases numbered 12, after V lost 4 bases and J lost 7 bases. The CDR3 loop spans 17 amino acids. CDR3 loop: CASSWGKPGLAANEQFF. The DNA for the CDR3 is TGTGCCAGCAGTTGGGGGAAACCGGGACTAGCGGCTAATGAGCAGTTCTTC.

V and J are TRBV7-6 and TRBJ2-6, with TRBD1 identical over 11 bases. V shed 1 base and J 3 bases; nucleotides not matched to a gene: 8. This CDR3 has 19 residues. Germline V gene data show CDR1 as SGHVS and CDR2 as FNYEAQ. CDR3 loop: CASSLGWRDRGVGANVLTF. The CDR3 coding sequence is TGTGCCAGCAGCTTAGGTTGGCGGGACAGGGGGGTTGGGGCCAACGTCCTGACTTTC.

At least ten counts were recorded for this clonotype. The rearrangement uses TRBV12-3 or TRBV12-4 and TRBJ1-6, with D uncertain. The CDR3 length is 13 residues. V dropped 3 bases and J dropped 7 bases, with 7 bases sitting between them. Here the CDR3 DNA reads TGTGCCAGCAGTTTTCTTCACAATTCACCCCTCCACTTT. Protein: CASSFLHNSPLHF.